The T cell receptor beta chain under discussion was sequenced for a study of early T cells in non-severe SARS-CoV-2 infection. Study information: Unpaired chains resulted from sequencing bulk RNA of unsorted whole blood. Overall study results and limits: Comparison of clonotypes with VDJdb favored anti-spike CD8 responses while missing private and CD4 specificities.

Attached unique molecular identifiers marked individual cDNA molecules. From the 5' RACE reads, TCRdb called clonotypes with MiXCR, one entry per CDR3 protein. The sample records tens of thousands of distinct CDR3 sequences, about 16% being singletons. In regard to this clonotype: As yet, its antigen is unknown.

This material consisted of whole blood, taken at baseline. The clonotype was recovered from an adult who was a healthcare worker with PCR-confirmed SARS-CoV-2 infection or an uninfected control (not recorded which).

The CDR3 protein is CASPSKVSRQPQHF. CDR3 DNA: TGTGCCAGCCCATCGAAGGTGTCGCGGCAGCCCCAGCATTTT. The chain recombines TRBV6-9 with TRBJ1-5, with D unresolved. CDR3 size: 14 residues. The germline V gene encodes CDR1 MNHGY and CDR2 SVAAGI. V dropped 8 bases and J dropped 7 bases, with 18 bases sitting between them.